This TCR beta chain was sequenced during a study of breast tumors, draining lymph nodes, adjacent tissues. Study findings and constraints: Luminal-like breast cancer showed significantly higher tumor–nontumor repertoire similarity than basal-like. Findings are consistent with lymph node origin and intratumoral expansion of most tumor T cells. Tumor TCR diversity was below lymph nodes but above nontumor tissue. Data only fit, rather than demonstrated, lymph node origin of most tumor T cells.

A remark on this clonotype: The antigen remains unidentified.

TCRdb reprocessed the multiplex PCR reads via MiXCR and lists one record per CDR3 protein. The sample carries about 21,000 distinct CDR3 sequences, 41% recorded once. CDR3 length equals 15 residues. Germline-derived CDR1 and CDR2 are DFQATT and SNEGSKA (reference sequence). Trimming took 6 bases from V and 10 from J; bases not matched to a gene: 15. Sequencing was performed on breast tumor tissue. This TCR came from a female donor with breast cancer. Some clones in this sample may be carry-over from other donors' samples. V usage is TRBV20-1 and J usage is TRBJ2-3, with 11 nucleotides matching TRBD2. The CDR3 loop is CSARTSGSPTFAQYF. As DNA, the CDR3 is TGCAGTGCAAGGACTAGCGGGTCCCCCACGTTCGCGCAGTATTTT.